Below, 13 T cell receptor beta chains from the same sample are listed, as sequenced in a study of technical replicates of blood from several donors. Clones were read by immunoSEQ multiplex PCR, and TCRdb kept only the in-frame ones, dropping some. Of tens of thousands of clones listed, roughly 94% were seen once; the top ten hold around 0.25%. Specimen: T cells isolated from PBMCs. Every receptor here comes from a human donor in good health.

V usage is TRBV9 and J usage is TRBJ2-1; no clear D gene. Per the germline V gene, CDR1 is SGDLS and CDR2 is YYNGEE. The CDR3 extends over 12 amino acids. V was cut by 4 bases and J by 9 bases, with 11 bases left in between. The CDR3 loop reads CASSPIPGEQFF. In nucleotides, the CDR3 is TGTGCCAGCAGCCCAATACCCGGTGAGCAGTTCTTC.

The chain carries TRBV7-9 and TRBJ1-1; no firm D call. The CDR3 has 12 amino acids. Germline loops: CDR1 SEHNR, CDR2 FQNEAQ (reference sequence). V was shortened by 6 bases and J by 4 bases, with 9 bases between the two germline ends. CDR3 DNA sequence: TGTGCCAGCAGACGAGCCATCACTGAAGCTTTCTTT. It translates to CASRRAITEAFF.

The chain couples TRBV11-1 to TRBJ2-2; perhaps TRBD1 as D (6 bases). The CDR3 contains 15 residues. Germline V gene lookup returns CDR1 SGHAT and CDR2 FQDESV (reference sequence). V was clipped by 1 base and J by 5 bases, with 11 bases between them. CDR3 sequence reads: CASSLDLRGTGELFF. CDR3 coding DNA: TGTGCCAGCAGCTTAGATCTCAGGGGTACCGGGGAGCTGTTTTTT.

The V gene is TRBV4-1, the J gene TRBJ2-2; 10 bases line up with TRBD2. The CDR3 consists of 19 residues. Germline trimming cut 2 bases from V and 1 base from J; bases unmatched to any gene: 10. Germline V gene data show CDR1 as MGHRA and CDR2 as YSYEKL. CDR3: CASSQFAQGTSENTGELFF. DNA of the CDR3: TGCGCCAGCAGCCAATTTGCCCAAGGGACTAGCGAGAACACCGGGGAGCTGTTTTTT.

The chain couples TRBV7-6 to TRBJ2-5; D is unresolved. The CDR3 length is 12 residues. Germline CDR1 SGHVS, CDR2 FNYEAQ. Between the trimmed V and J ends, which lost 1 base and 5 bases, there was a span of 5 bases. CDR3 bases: TGTGCCAGCAGCTTAGATCAGGAGACCCAGTACTTC. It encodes CASSLDQETQYF.

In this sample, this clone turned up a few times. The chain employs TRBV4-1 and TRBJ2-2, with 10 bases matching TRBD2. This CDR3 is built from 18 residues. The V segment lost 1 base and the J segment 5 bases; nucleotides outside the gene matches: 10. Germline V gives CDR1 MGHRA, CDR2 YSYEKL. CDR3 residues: CASSQGGLAGVGTGELFF. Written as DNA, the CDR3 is TGCGCCAGCAGCCAAGGAGGCCTAGCGGGAGTTGGAACCGGGGAGCTGTTTTTT.

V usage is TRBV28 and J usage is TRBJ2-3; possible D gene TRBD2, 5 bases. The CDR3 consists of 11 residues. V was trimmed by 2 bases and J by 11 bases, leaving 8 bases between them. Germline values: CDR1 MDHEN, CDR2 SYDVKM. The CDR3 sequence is CASSLTRGQYF. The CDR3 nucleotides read TGTGCCAGCAGTTTAACACGGGGGCAGTATTTT.

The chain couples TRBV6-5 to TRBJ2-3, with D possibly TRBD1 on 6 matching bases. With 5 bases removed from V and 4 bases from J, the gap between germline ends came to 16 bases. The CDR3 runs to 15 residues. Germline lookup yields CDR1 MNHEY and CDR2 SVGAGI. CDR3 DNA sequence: TGTGCCAGCAGTGCAACCTCAGACAGGTCAGATACGCAGTATTTT. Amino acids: CASSATSDRSDTQYF.

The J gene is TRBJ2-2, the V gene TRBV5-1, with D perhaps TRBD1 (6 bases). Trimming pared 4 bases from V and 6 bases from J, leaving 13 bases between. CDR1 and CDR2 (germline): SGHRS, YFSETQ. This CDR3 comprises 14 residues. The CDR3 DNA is TGCGCCAGCAGCATACAGGGTTTTGCCGGGGAGCTGTTTTTT. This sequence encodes CASSIQGFAGELFF.

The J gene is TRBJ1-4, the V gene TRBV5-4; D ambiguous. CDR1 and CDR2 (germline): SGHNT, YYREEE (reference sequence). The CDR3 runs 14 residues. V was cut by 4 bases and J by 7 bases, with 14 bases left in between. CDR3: CASSSQREGEKLFF. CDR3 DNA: TGTGCCAGCAGCAGTCAAAGGGAGGGTGAAAAACTGTTTTTT.

CDR3 loop: CASGLGTSGDEQYF. Here the CDR3 DNA reads TGTGCTAGTGGTTTGGGGACTAGCGGCGACGAGCAGTACTTC. The chain carries TRBV12-5 and TRBJ2-7, with 10 bases aligning to TRBD2. Germline V gene lookup returns CDR1 LGHNT and CDR2 FRNRAP. V trimming: 1 base; J trimming: 5 bases; junction bases outside the gene matches: 2. CDR3 length equals 14 residues.

In nucleotides, the CDR3 is TGTGCCAGCAGCTCACGGGACAGACCTTCGGATGGCTACACCTTC. Translating gives CASSSRDRPSDGYTF. The chain links TRBV5-5 to TRBJ1-2; 7 bases line up with TRBD1. The germline CDR1 and CDR2 sequences are SGHKS and YYEKEE (reference sequence). This CDR3 has 15 amino acids. With V trimmed by 3 bases and J by 6 bases, 11 bases remained unmatched.

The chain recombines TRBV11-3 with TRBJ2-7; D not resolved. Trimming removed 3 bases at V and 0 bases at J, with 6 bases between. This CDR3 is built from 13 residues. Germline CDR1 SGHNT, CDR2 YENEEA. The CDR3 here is CASSFGNSYEQYF. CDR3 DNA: TGTGCCAGCAGCTTCGGTAACTCCTACGAGCAGTACTTC.